The entry below gives a single TCR beta chain sequence along with its context. Its antigen remains unidentified. The data stem from a study of shared clonotypes between healthy human individuals. Study-level results: Owing to a small donor count, the genetic and exposure-history diversity represented was limited. All-four-donor shared clonotypes had higher generation probabilities than non-shared clonotypes did.

Libraries were prepared by immunoSEQ multiplex PCR; TCRdb keeps only in-frame clonotypes and omits some of them. Here the sample spans over a million clones, roughly 96% being singletons. The receptor's source is a man under 40 in good health. Sequenced material: naive CD4+ T cells sorted from blood. Stated subset: CD45RA+ positively selected.

In DNA form, the CDR3 reads TGTGCCGCAGGGGAGAATCAGCCCCAGCATTTT. This translates into CAAGENQPQHF. The chain employs TRBV30 and TRBJ1-5, with a weak D call TRBD1 (6 bases). Germline-derived CDR1 and CDR2 are GTSNPN and SVGIG (reference sequence). The CDR3 spans 11 residues. V lost 8 bases to trimming and J lost 4 bases, with 9 bases between them.